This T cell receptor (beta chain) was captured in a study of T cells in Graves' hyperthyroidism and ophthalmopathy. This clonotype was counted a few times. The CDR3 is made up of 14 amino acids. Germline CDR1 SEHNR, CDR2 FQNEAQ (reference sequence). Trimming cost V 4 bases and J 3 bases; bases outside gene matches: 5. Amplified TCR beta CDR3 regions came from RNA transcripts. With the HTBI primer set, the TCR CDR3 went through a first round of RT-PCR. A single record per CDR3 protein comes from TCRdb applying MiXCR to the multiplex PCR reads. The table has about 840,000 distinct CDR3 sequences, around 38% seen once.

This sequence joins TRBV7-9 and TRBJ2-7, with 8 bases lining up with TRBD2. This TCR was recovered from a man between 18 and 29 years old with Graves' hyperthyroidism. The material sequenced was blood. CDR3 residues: CASSSGLGLYEQYF. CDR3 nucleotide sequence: TGTGCCAGCAGCTCGGGACTAGGTCTCTACGAGCAGTACTTC.